The rows below give T cell receptor beta chains drawn from one sample of a study of type 1 and type 2 diabetes patients. TCRdb reprocessed the multiplex PCR reads with MiXCR, giving one entry per CDR3 protein. The sample records 250,000 or so distinct CDR3 sequences, roughly 44% being singletons. The sample comprised peripheral blood mononuclear cells (PBMCs). Every receptor here comes from a man between 18 and 29 years old with type 2 diabetes. CDR3s include the opening cysteine and the closing phenylalanine or tryptophan. D genes are given only for firm matches. Expanded clones get a size class; other rows say once, few or many, or leave the size out.

D gene	V gene	clone size	J gene	CDR3 protein	CDR3 DNA
-	TRBV4-1	-	TRBJ2-7	CASSQELVAREQYF	TGTGCCAGCAGCCAAGAGCTCGTGGCGCGGGAGCAGTACTTC
-	TRBV12-3/TRBV12-4	few	TRBJ1-2	CASSFEDEAGYTF	TGTGCCAGCAGTTTTGAGGACGAGGCGGGCTACACCTTC
-	TRBV20-1	-	TRBJ2-3	CSASAPGVTSLRADTQYF	TGCAGTGCTAGCGCCCCAGGCGTCACTAGCCTGAGAGCAGATACGCAGTATTTT
TRBD2	TRBV9	-	TRBJ2-3	CASSVGFGTRLAGATDTQYF	TGTGCCAGCAGCGTAGGTTTTGGGACCCGACTAGCGGGGGCGACAGATACGCAGTATTTT
TRBD1	TRBV20-1	-	TRBJ1-2	CSAGGGSGQGNYGYTF	TGCAGTGCTGGGGGGGGATCGGGACAGGGGAACTATGGCTACACCTTC
-	TRBV4-1	-	TRBJ2-7	CASSQRQAYEQYF	TGCGCCAGCAGCCAAAGACAGGCGTACGAGCAGTACTTC
-	TRBV12-3/TRBV12-4	-	TRBJ1-1	CASGGTNTEAFF	TGTGCCAGCGGGGGTACGAACACTGAAGCTTTCTTT
-	TRBV12-3/TRBV12-4	few	TRBJ1-1	CASRSSSAMNTEAFF	TGTGCCAGCCGAAGTTCCTCAGCCATGAACACTGAAGCTTTCTTT
-	TRBV7-6	few	TRBJ1-2	CASSRGPWHGYTF	TGTGCCAGCAGCCGAGGACCTTGGCATGGCTACACCTTC
-	TRBV24-1	-	TRBJ1-1	CATSANGPGTEAFF	TGTGCCACCAGTGCTAATGGGCCCGGGACTGAAGCTTTCTTT
-	TRBV19	-	TRBJ1-1	CASSITGSPPAFEAFF	TGTGCCAGTAGTATAACTGGCAGCCCTCCGGCTTTCGAAGCTTTCTTT
-	TRBV2	-	TRBJ2-3	CASSDLARTQYF	TGTGCCAGCAGTGATCTAGCGAGGACGCAGTATTTT
-	TRBV24-1	-	TRBJ2-2	CATSETGELFF	TGTGCCACCAGCGAAACCGGGGAGCTGTTTTTT
TRBD1	TRBV7-3	few	TRBJ1-2	CASSFVGQGGGYTF	TGTGCCAGCAGCTTCGTGGGACAGGGTGGTGGCTACACCTTC
TRBD2	TRBV7-2	-	TRBJ2-1	CASSQGGLAGYEQFF	TGCGCCAGCAGCCAAGGGGGGCTAGCGGGATATGAGCAGTTCTTC
-	TRBV2	many	TRBJ1-1	CASSSGDGDTEAFF	TGTGCCAGCAGCTCGGGTGATGGGGACACTGAAGCTTTCTTT
-	TRBV30	many	TRBJ2-7	CAWSLSGSSYEQYF	TGTGCCTGGAGTCTCTCAGGGTCCTCCTACGAGCAGTACTTC
-	TRBV4-1	-	TRBJ2-7	CASREQGFDEQYF	TGCGCCAGCAGAGAGCAGGGTTTCGACGAGCAGTACTTC
-	TRBV19	few	TRBJ2-2	CASSQSDTGELFF	TGTGCCAGTAGTCAGTCAGACACCGGGGAGCTGTTTTTT
-	TRBV9	once	TRBJ2-7	CASSAALLADEQYF	TGTGCCAGCAGCGCCGCGCTGCTGGCTGACGAGCAGTACTTC
-	TRBV19	-	TRBJ2-1	CASSIENRDNEQFF	TGTGCCAGTAGTATAGAAAACAGAGACAATGAGCAGTTCTTC
TRBD1	TRBV6-6	-	TRBJ2-5	CASTPPGGGETQYF	TGTGCCAGCACTCCCCCAGGGGGCGGAGAGACCCAGTACTTC
-	TRBV27	-	TRBJ2-5	CASRVGGSSVETQYF	TGTGCCAGCAGGGTTGGCGGCAGTAGTGTTGAGACCCAGTACTTC
-	TRBV6-6	-	TRBJ1-4	CASSGAQSTNEKLFF	TGTGCCAGCAGTGGAGCGCAGTCAACTAATGAAAAACTGTTTTTT
TRBD2	TRBV15	-	TRBJ2-7	CATSRDSGSYEQYF	TGTGCCACCAGCAGAGATAGCGGGAGCTACGAGCAGTACTTC
-	TRBV5-1	-	TRBJ1-2	CASSLPGADGYTF	TGCGCCAGCAGCCTCCCGGGGGCTGATGGCTACACCTTC
TRBD2	TRBV5-5	-	TRBJ2-7	CASSLLPREAGYEQYF	TGTGCCAGCAGCCTCCTACCGCGGGAGGCAGGCTACGAGCAGTACTTC
-	TRBV6-1	few	TRBJ2-7	CASSQVAGGSHEQYF	TGTGCCAGCAGCCAAGTGGCCGGGGGCAGCCACGAGCAGTACTTC
-	TRBV2	-	TRBJ1-6	CASSVLAGGPNSPLHF	TGTGCCAGCAGTGTCCTAGCGGGAGGGCCGAATTCACCCCTCCACTTT
-	TRBV20-1	few	TRBJ2-1	CSARKSWRGNEQFF	TGCAGTGCTAGAAAGTCGTGGCGGGGTAATGAGCAGTTCTTC
-	TRBV20-1	-	TRBJ2-1	CSASRGDYNEQFF	TGCAGTGCTAGTAGGGGGGACTATAATGAGCAGTTCTTC
-	TRBV5-1	-	TRBJ2-4	CASRSDREGQYF	TGCGCCAGCAGATCCGACAGGGAGGGGCAGTACTTC
-	TRBV7-2	-	TRBJ1-1	CASSQVGGESTEAFF	TGCGCCAGCAGCCAAGTTGGGGGTGAGAGCACTGAAGCTTTCTTT
-	TRBV19	-	TRBJ1-5	CASKAGQGWAKDQPQHF	TGTGCCAGTAAGGCTGGTCAGGGTTGGGCTAAGGATCAGCCCCAGCATTTT
-	TRBV10-1	once	TRBJ2-1	CASSKSLAQGYEQFF	TGCGCCAGCAGTAAGTCCCTTGCGCAGGGTTATGAGCAGTTCTTC
TRBD1	TRBV9	-	TRBJ1-1	CASSLRGRDEAFF	TGTGCCAGCAGCCTCAGGGGGCGAGATGAAGCTTTCTTT
-	TRBV11-2	-	TRBJ1-1	CASSFQGYLKAFF	TGTGCCAGCAGCTTCCAAGGGTACTTGAAAGCTTTCTTT
-	TRBV19	-	TRBJ2-3	CASGDRTDTQYF	TGTGCCAGTGGGGATCGCACAGATACGCAGTATTTT
-	TRBV19	many	TRBJ1-1	CASGLMGNTEAFF	TGTGCCAGTGGGTTGATGGGGAACACTGAAGCTTTCTTT
-	TRBV19	-	TRBJ2-2	CASRGSLRTGELFF	TGTGCCAGTAGAGGAAGCCTGAGGACCGGGGAGCTGTTTTTT